These 2 T cell receptor beta chains share one sample of origin, sequenced in a study of vaccination and CD4 T cells after COVID-19. Each CDR3 protein is one row after TCRdb ran MiXCR on the PCR reads. This table holds around 20,000 distinct CDR3 sequences, 60% to 75% found once. This sample comprised CD4+ T cells from blood, obtained after SARS-CoV-2 vaccination. The receptors were gathered from a human donor who had recovered from COVID-19.

The V gene is TRBV28, the J gene TRBJ1-1; D is undetermined. CDR3 length: 10 amino acids. Between the trimmed V and J ends, which lost 5 bases and 5 bases, there was a span of 3 bases. Germline V CDR1 and CDR2: MDHEN, SYDVKM. As DNA, the CDR3 is TGTGCCAGCAGTAGTACTGAAGCTTTCTTT. It yields the protein CASSSTEAFF.

The chain recombines TRBV20-1 with TRBJ2-7; 9 nucleotides match TRBD2. The CDR3 loop spans 12 amino acids. V lost 4 bases, J lost 5 bases, and 3 bases stayed unmatched. Germline V lookup: CDR1 DFQATT, CDR2 SNEGSKA (reference sequence). CDR3 nucleotide sequence: TGCAGTGCTATGCGGGAGGGGGACGAGCAGTACTTC. Translation: CSAMREGDEQYF.